The 7 T cell receptor beta chains listed next were all sequenced from one sample in a study of identical twins. TCRdb called the 5' RACE reads again in MiXCR, with one record for every CDR3 protein. The data hold 500,000 to 650,000 distinct CDR3 sequences, with approximately 20% observed a single time. This sample was shared with a second study, whose subject was yellow fever vaccine responses in identical twins.

The sequenced sample consisted of CD4+ T cells sorted from blood. These receptors were obtained from a woman aged 18 to 35 in good health.

This clonotype was found a few times. This chain links TRBV20-1 with TRBJ2-2; weak D call: TRBD2 (6 bases). The V gene's germline CDR1 is DFQATT and CDR2 SNEGSKA (reference sequence). The CDR3 has 14 residues. Trimming removed 5 bases from V and 1 base from J, with 11 bases in between. In DNA, the CDR3 is TGCAGTGCTCTTTGGGGAGGGAACACCGGGGAGCTGTTTTTT. This sequence encodes CSALWGGNTGELFF.

V is TRBV5-8 and J is TRBJ2-5; D not certain. The CDR3 is 13 residues long. V was pared by 1 base and J by 5 bases, with 9 bases between. Germline V gene sequence: CDR1 SGHTS, CDR2 YDEGEE. This CDR3 reads CASSLWERETQYF. The DNA of the CDR3 is TGTGCCAGCAGCTTGTGGGAAAGGGAGACCCAGTACTTC. Supplemented by reference TRBV5-8 and TRBJ2-5, the full variable domain reads EAGVTQSPTHLIKTRGQQATLRCSPISGHTSVYWYQQALGLGLQFLLWYDEGEERNRGNFPPRFSGRQFPNYSSELNVNALELEDSALYLCASSLWERETQYFGPGTRLLVL.

The gene calls are TRBV10-2 and TRBJ1-6, with D possibly being TRBD1 (6 bases). CDR3 length: 13 amino acids. Trimming removed 5 bases from V and 5 bases from J, with 7 bases in between. The germline V gene has CDR1 WSHSY and CDR2 SAAADI. This CDR3 reads CASSRGDNSPLHF. CDR3 nucleotides: TGCGCCAGCAGTAGGGGGGATAATTCACCCCTCCACTTT.

This clonotype turned up a few times. The V and J genes are TRBV28 and TRBJ2-7; the match to TRBD2 covers 9 bases. The CDR3 loop spans 20 amino acids. Germline CDR1 is MDHEN and CDR2 is SYDVKM. The J segment lost 0 bases and the V segment lost 5 bases, leaving 20 bases of the junction unmatched. The CDR3 DNA sequence: TGTGCCAGCAGTCCCTCCGAACCCCTCCGGAGCGGGAGGCCCTCCTACGAGCAGTACTTC. This gives the protein CASSPSEPLRSGRPSYEQYF.

This clonotype turned up a few times. The V call is TRBV10-3, the J call TRBJ2-2, with D possibly matching TRBD2 (5 bases). Deletions cut 6 bases from V and 3 bases from J, with 11 bases between. The CDR3 loop spans 14 amino acids. The germline V gene has CDR1 ENHRY and CDR2 SYGVKD. CDR3 sequence reads: CAISPVRDTGELFF. The CDR3, as DNA: TGTGCCATCAGCCCCGTGAGGGACACCGGGGAGCTGTTTTTT.

V gene TRBV28 combines with J gene TRBJ1-2; D is undetermined. CDR3 length equals 13 residues. V was shortened by 9 bases and J by 9 bases, with 20 bases between the two germline ends. Germline CDR1 is MDHEN and CDR2 is SYDVKM. The CDR3 is CARGPGLLCCYTF. The CDR3, as DNA: TGTGCCAGGGGCCCCGGGCTCCTCTGCTGCTACACCTTC.

The rearrangement joins TRBV10-3 to TRBJ2-7, with D possibly being TRBD1 or TRBD2 (5 bases each). Germline V CDR1 and CDR2: ENHRY, SYGVKD. This CDR3 is built from 13 residues. The V and J ends lost 10 bases and 0 bases respectively, with 13 bases between them. The CDR3 DNA follows: TGTGCCACCCAGGGAGTTAGCTCCTACGAGCAGTACGTC. Residues: CATQGVSSYEQYV.